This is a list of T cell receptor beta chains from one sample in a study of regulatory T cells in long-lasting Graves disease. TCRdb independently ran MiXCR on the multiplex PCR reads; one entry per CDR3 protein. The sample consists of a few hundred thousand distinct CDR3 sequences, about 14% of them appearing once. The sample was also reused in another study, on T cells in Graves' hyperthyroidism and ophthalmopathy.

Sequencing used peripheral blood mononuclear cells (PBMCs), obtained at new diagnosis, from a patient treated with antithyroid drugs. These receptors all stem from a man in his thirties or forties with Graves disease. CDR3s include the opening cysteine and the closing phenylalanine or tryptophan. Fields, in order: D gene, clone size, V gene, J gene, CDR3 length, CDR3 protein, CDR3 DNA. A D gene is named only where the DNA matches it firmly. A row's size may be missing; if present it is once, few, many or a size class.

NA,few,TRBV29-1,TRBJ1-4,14,CSVEEGAGDEKLFF,TGCAGCGTTGAAGAGGGGGCAGGGGATGAAAAACTGTTTTTT
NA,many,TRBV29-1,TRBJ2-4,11,CSVADSVIQYF,TGCAGCGTTGCCGACAGTGTCATTCAGTACTTC
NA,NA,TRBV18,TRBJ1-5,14,CASSAGTPNQPQHF,TGTGCCAGCTCAGCCGGGACACCGAATCAGCCCCAGCATTTT
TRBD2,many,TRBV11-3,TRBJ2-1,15,CASSFGTSRYNEQFF,TGTGCCAGCAGCTTCGGGACTAGCCGTTACAATGAGCAGTTCTTC
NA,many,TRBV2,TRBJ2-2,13,CASSGQPTRELFF,TGTGCCAGCAGCGGACAGCCCACCCGGGAGCTGTTTTTT
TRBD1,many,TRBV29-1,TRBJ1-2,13,CSVELQGAGGYTF,TGCAGCGTTGAATTACAGGGGGCAGGTGGCTACACCTTC
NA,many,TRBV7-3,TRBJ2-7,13,CASSLEVGVAQYF,TGTGCCAGCAGCTTAGAGGTGGGAGTAGCGCAGTACTTC
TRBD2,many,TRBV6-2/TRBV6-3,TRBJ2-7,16,CASSFGLAGGRWEQYF,TGTGCCAGCAGTTTTGGACTAGCGGGAGGGCGGTGGGAGCAGTACTTC
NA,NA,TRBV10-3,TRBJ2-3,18,CAISEFSEGRWSADTQYF,TGTGCCATCAGTGAGTTTTCCGAGGGTCGTTGGAGTGCAGATACGCAGTATTTT
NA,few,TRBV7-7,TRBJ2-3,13,CASSSVMGDTQYF,TGTGCTAGCAGCTCAGTAATGGGAGATACGCAGTATTTT
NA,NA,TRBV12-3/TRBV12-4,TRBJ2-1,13,CASSQSTNNEQFF,TGTGCCAGCAGTCAATCGACTAACAATGAGCAGTTCTTC
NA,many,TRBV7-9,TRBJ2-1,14,CASSFGFSYNEQFF,TGTGCCAGCAGCTTCGGCTTTTCCTACAATGAGCAGTTCTTC
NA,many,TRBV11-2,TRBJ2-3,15,CASSLAGRAADTQYF,TGTGCCAGCAGCTTAGCGGGCAGGGCCGCAGATACGCAGTATTTT
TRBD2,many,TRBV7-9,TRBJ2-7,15,CASSLERDPVDEQYF,TGTGCCAGCAGCTTAGAGCGGGACCCAGTGGACGAGCAGTACTTC
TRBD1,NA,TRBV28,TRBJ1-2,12,CASSSDRDGYTF,TGTGCCAGCAGTTCAGACAGGGATGGCTACACCTTC
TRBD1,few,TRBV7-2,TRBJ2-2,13,CASKTGVTGELFF,TGTGCCAGTAAGACAGGGGTCACCGGGGAGCTGTTTTTT
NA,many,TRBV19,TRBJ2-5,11,CASSISETQYF,TGTGCCAGTAGTATATCAGAGACCCAGTACTTC
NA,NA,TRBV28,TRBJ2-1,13,CASSPGQYNEQFF,TGTGCCAGCAGTCCGGGTCAGTACAATGAGCAGTTCTTC
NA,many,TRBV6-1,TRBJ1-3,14,CASTQRDSGNTIYF,TGTGCCAGCACCCAACGGGACTCTGGAAACACCATATATTTT
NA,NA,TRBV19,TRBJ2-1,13,CASSIEGFNEQFF,TGTGCCAGTAGTATAGAGGGTTTCAATGAGCAGTTCTTC
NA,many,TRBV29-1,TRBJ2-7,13,CSVAPGISREQYF,TGCAGCGTTGCCCCCGGTATATCGCGCGAGCAGTACTTC
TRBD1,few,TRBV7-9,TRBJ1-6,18,CASSKGQFLPAYNSPLHF,TGTGCCAGCAGCAAGGGACAGTTCCTTCCCGCTTATAATTCACCCCTCCACTTT
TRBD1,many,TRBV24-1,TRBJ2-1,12,CATGQGRNEQFF,TGTGCCACCGGACAGGGGAGGAATGAGCAGTTCTTC
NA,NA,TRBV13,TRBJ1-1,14,CASSLVWGDTEAFF,TGTGCCAGCAGCTTAGTATGGGGGGACACTGAAGCTTTCTTT
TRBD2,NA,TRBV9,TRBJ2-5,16,CASSATGTSGEETQYF,TGTGCCAGCAGTGCGACCGGGACTAGCGGGGAAGAGACCCAGTACTTC
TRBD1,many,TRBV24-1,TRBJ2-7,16,CATSDFPGQSSYEQYF,TGTGCCACCAGTGATTTTCCGGGACAGAGCTCCTACGAGCAGTACTTC
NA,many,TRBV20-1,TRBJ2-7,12,CSAATASYEQYF,TGCAGTGCCGCGACAGCCTCCTACGAGCAGTACTTC
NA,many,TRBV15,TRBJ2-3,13,CATSRDVAEAQYF,TGTGCCACCAGCAGAGATGTGGCTGAAGCGCAGTATTTT
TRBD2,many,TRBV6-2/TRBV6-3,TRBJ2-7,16,CASGRGLAGGHYEQYF,TGTGCCAGCGGGCGAGGACTAGCGGGAGGGCACTACGAGCAGTACTTC
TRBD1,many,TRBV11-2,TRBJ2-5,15,CASSLLGQARETQYF,TGTGCCAGCAGCCTCTTAGGACAGGCTCGGGAGACCCAGTACTTC
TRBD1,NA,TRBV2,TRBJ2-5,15,CASRAGTGSQETQYF,TGTGCCAGCAGAGCCGGGACAGGGTCCCAAGAGACCCAGTACTTC
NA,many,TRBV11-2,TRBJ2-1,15,CASSPLGGHYNEQFF,TGTGCCAGCAGCCCCCTAGGGGGACACTACAATGAGCAGTTCTTC
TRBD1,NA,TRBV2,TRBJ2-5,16,CASSPRTGGREETQYF,TGTGCCAGCAGTCCCCGGACAGGGGGGCGGGAAGAGACCCAGTACTTC
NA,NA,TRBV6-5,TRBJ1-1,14,CASSSGDLSGQAFF,TGTGCCAGCAGTTCCGGGGACCTCTCGGGACAAGCTTTCTTT
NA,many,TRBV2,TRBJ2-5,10,CASSQETQYF,TGTGCCAGCAGCCAAGAGACCCAGTACTTC
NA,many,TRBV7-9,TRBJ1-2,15,CASSRTPPGRWGYTF,TGTGCCAGCAGCCGCACACCCCCCGGACGTTGGGGCTACACCTTC
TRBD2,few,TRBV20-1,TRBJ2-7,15,CSAMGLAGGPYEQYF,TGCAGTGCCATGGGACTAGCGGGAGGGCCCTACGAGCAGTACTTC
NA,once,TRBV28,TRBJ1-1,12,CASSYTGTEASF,TGTGCCAGCAGTTACACCGGGACTGAAGCTTCCTTT
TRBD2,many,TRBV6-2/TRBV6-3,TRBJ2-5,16,CASSPGMTSGEETQYF,TGTGCCAGCAGCCCGGGGATGACTAGCGGGGAAGAGACCCAGTACTTC
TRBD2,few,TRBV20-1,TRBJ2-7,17,CSAKPWVASGSSYEQYF,TGCAGTGCTAAACCCTGGGTCGCTAGCGGGAGCTCTTACGAGCAGTACTTC
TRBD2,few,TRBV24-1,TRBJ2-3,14,CATGSGSLTDTQYF,TGTGCCACCGGTAGCGGGAGCCTCACAGATACGCAGTATTTT
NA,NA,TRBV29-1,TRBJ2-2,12,CSGAGNTGELFF,TGCAGCGGGGCAGGGAACACCGGGGAGCTGTTTTTT
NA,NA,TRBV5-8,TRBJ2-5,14,CASSGGRGGETQYF,TGTGCCAGCAGCGGCGGAAGGGGAGGAGAGACCCAGTACTTC
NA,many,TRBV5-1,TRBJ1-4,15,CASSASSGTFEKLFF,TGCGCCAGCAGCGCGTCCTCCGGGACGTTTGAAAAACTGTTTTTT
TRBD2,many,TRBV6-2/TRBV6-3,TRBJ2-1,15,CASSFQRELSNEQFF,TGTGCCAGCAGTTTCCAGCGGGAGCTTTCCAATGAGCAGTTCTTC
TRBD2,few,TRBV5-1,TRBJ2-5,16,CASSLPTGTIQETQYF,TGCGCCAGCAGCTTGCCTACTGGGACTATACAAGAGACCCAGTACTTC
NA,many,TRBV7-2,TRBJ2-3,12,CASSSYTDTQYF,TGTGCCAGCAGCTCTTACACAGATACGCAGTATTTT
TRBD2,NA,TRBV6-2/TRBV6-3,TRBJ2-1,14,CASSYSPGGGEQFF,TGTGCCAGCAGTTACTCACCTGGGGGGGGGGAGCAGTTCTTC
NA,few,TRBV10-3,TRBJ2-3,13,CAISPGEADTQYF,TGTGCCATCAGTCCGGGAGAGGCAGATACGCAGTATTTT
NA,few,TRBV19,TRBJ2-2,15,CATHVGSRVGGELFF,TGTGCCACCCATGTCGGGTCTAGGGTCGGCGGGGAGCTGTTTTTT
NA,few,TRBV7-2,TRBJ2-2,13,CASSLPGNGELFF,TGTGCCAGCAGCTTACCAGGGAACGGGGAGCTGTTTTTT
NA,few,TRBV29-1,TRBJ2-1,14,CSVSTSTKVSEQFF,TGCAGCGTCTCCACCTCGACTAAAGTCAGTGAGCAGTTCTTC
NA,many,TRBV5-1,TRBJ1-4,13,CASSLGPNEKLFF,TGTGCCAGCAGCCTGGGACCGAATGAAAAACTGTTTTTT
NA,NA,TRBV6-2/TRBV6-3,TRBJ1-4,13,CASSYSQGEKLFF,TGTGCCAGCAGTTATAGTCAGGGTGAAAAACTGTTTTTT
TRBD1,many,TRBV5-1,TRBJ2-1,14,CASSGGEGASEQFF,TGCGCCAGCAGCGGGGGCGAGGGGGCCAGTGAGCAGTTCTTC
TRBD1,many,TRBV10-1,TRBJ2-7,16,CASSAWGQGNSYEQYF,TGCGCCAGCAGTGCTTGGGGACAGGGCAACTCCTACGAGCAGTACTTC
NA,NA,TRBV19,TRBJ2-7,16,CASSPAGPPGGSEQYF,TGTGCCAGTAGTCCCGCCGGCCCCCCTGGTGGCTCCGAGCAGTACTTC
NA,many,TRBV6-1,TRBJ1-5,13,CASRGGPNQPQHF,TGTGCCAGCAGGGGGGGGCCCAATCAGCCCCAGCATTTT
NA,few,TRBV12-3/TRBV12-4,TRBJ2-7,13,CASSTGNPYEQYF,TGTGCCAGCAGCACAGGGAACCCCTACGAGCAGTACTTC
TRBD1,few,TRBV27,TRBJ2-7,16,CASSPTLQGIDYEQYF,TGTGCCAGCAGTCCCACCTTACAGGGGATTGACTACGAGCAGTACTTC